The 8 T cell receptor beta chains below come from one sample, sequenced in a study of CD8 T cells in Susac syndrome. The authors reverse transcribed roughly 0.5 to 1 ug RNA with random hexamers. TCRdb independently ran MiXCR on the immunoSEQ multiplex PCR reads; one entry per CDR3 protein. The profile covers under 250,000 distinct CDR3 sequences, with about 95% appearing a single time and around 0.15% taken by the ten largest. Sequences were obtained from CD4+ T cells from PBMCs. The receptors were sampled from a human donor with Susac syndrome.

The V and J genes are TRBV7-9 and TRBJ1-4; a possible D gene is TRBD1 (5 bases). Germline V gives CDR1 SEHNR, CDR2 FQNEAQ (reference sequence). Trimming pared 6 bases from V and 2 bases from J, leaving 10 bases between. The CDR3 runs 14 residues. CDR3 region: CASRQGITNEKLFF. As DNA, the CDR3 is TGTGCCAGCAGGCAGGGCATCACTAATGAAAAACTGTTTTTT. Using reference TRBV7-9 and TRBJ1-4 for the parts outside the CDR3, the full variable domain is DTGVSQNPRHKITKRGQNVTFRCDPISEHNRLYWYRQTLGQGPEFLTYFQNEAQLEKSRLLSDRFSAERPKGSFSTLEIQRTEQGDSAMYLCASRQGITNEKLFFGSGTQLSVL.

V gene TRBV20-1 combines with J gene TRBJ1-1; D is unclear. The CDR3 length is 11 residues. Trimming removed 6 bases at V and 3 bases at J, with 8 bases between. CDR1 and CDR2 (germline): DFQATT, SNEGSKA (reference sequence). CDR3 sequence reads: CSAPQDTEAFF. The CDR3 DNA sequence: TGCAGTGCCCCTCAGGACACTGAAGCTTTCTTT.

The CDR3 sequence: CASSPGRGDAYNEQFF. The DNA of the CDR3 is TGTGCCAGCAGCCCCGGACGGGGTGATGCCTACAATGAGCAGTTCTTC. The rearrangement uses TRBV5-4 and TRBJ2-1; tentatively, D is TRBD2 (5 bases). Between the trimmed V and J ends, which lost 4 bases and 2 bases, there was a span of 16 bases. Germline V gene lookup returns CDR1 SGHNT and CDR2 YYREEE (reference sequence). The CDR3 sequence is 16 residues long.

The chain links TRBV9 to TRBJ1-2, with a weak D call TRBD1 (5 bases). The CDR3 runs 15 residues. From germline, CDR1 is SGDLS and CDR2 YYNGEE. Trimming shortened V by 0 bases and J by 2 bases, and 11 bases separated the two germline ends. CDR3 residues: CASSVGGTGNYGYTF. CDR3 bases: TGTGCCAGCAGCGTAGGGGGGACGGGGAACTATGGCTACACCTTC.

The chain carries TRBV20-1 and TRBJ2-1, with TRBD2 identical over 8 bases. Germline loops: CDR1 DFQATT, CDR2 SNEGSKA (reference sequence). V lost 6 bases, J lost 8 bases, and 15 bases stayed unmatched. The CDR3 consists of 15 residues. The CDR3 sequence is CSAPKAGTRIYEQFF. Written as DNA, the CDR3 is TGCAGTGCCCCCAAAGCGGGGACTAGGATCTATGAGCAGTTCTTC.

This chain joins TRBV7-2 and TRBJ1-4; maybe TRBD1 (6 bases). In germline, CDR1 is SGHTA, CDR2 FQGNSA. V lost 5 bases and J lost 5, with 12 bases in between. The CDR3 spans 14 residues. The CDR3 DNA reads TGTGCCAGCAGCCTCCGGACAGCGAATGAAAAACTGTTTTTT. This codes for CASSLRTANEKLFF.

The sample holds one count of this clonotype. The rearrangement joins TRBV25-1 to TRBJ1-1; D is undetermined. The CDR3 sequence is 12 residues long. CDR1 and CDR2 from the germline V gene are MGHDK and SYGVNS. Trimming removed 7 bases at V and 11 bases at J, with 17 bases between. The DNA for the CDR3 is TGTGCCAGCACCCTCGGGCTTCAGGCTGCTTTCTTT. This gives the protein CASTLGLQAAFF.

The CDR3 bases are TGTGCCACAGGGGCGATCGGCGGCACAGATACGCAGTATTTT. It specifies CATGAIGGTDTQYF. The gene calls are TRBV19 and TRBJ2-3; D possibly corresponds to TRBD1 (6 bases). Germline values: CDR1 LNHDA, CDR2 SQIVND (reference sequence). Trimming pared 10 bases from V and 1 base from J, leaving 15 bases between. The CDR3 runs 14 residues. The full variable domain, completed using reference TRBV19 and TRBJ2-3, is DGGITQSPKYLFRKEGQNVTLSCEQNLNHDAMYWYRQDPGQGLRLIYYSQIVNDFQKGDIAEGYSVSREKKESFPLTVTSAQKNPTAFYLCATGAIGGTDTQYFGPGTRLTVL.